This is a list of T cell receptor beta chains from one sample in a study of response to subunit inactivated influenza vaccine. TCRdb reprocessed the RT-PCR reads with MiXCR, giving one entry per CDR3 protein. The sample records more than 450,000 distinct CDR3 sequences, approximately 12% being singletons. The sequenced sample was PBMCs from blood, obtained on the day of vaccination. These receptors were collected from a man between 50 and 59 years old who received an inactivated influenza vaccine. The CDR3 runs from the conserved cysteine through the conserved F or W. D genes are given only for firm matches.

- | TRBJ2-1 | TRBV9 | CASSISSGMNEQFF
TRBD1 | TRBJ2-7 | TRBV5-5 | CASSLRGTGVSYEQYF
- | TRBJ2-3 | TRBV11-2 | CASSLSWESADTQYF
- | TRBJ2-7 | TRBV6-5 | CASSYLPGRDYEQYF
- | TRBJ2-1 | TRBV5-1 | CASSLAGISGYNEQFF
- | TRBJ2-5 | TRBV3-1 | CASSQASQGETQYF
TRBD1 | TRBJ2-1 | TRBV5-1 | CASSLGGTGVHEQFF
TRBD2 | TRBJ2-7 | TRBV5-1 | CASSLDGRSYEQYF
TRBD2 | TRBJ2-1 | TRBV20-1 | CSAGELAGLYNEQFF
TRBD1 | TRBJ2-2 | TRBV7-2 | CASSGQGAGELFF
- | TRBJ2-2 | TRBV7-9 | CASLESGELFF
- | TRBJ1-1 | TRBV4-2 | CASSQDGLNTEAFF
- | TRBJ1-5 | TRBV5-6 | CASSLSGRLLKQPQHF
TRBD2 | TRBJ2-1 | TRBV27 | CASSLSLSGSTYNEQFF
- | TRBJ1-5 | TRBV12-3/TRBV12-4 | CASRWTTQPQHF
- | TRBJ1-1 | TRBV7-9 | CASSFLPGVGTEAFF
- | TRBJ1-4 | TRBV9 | CASSVASDRGTGKLFF
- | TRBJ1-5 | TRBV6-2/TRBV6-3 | CASSSLSTVINQPQHF
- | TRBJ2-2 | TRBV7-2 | CASSLDGGFTGELFF
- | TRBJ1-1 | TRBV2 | CASSELPGAEAFF
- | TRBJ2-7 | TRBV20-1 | CSASSVEFGRAYEQYF
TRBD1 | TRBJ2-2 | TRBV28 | CASSPTRTGMYGELFF
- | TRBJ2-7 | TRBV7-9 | CASSLEQGNEQYF
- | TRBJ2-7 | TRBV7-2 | CASSLVSDSSSYEQYF
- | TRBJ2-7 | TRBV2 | CASNWGYEQYF
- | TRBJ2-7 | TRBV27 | CASSLFNEQYF
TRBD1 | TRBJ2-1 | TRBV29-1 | CSVWTGGRGEQFF
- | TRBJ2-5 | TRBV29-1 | CSVGLANQETQYF
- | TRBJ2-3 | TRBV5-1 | CASSLLQESTDTQYF
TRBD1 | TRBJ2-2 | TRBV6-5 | CASSYSGRGTSGELFF
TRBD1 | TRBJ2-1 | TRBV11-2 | CASSLVWGRGSSNEQFF
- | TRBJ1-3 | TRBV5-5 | CASSQRGFGNTIYF
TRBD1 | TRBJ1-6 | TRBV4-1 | CASSQGKDRGDPLHF
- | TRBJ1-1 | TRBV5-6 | CASSLVGQGAEAFF
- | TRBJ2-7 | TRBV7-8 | CASSKGGGPYEQYF
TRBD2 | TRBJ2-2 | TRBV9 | CASSARGGGAGATGELFF
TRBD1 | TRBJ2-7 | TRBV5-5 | CASSLEQGAYEQYF
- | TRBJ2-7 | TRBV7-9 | CASSVSGYPYEQYF
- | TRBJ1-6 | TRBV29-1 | CSVEVAWGEGSPLHF
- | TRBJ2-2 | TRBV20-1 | CSATQPTGELFF
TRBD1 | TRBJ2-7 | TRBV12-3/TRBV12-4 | CASSTPGGTGDTYEQYF
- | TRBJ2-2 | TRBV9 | CASSVGGSPNTGELFF
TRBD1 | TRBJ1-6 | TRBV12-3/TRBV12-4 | CASSHRQGDNSPLHF
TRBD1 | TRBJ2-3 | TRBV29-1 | CSVGQGLGTDTQYF
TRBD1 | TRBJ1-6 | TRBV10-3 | CAISDEGARSPLHF
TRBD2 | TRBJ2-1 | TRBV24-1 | CATSERGAGGANYNEQFF
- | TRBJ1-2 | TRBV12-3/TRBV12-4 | CASSLSQKSNYGYTF
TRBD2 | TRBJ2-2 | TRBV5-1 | CASSLALAGGPIGELFF
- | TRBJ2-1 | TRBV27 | CASCYGPEGYNEQFF
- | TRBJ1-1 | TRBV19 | CASSQGEWTEAFF
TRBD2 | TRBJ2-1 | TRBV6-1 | CASTMLPSGSRNEQFF
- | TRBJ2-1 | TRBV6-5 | CASSFITGSYNEQFF
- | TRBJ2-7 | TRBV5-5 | CASSLVLGGSYEQYF
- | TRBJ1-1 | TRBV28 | CASTPWAALNTEAFF
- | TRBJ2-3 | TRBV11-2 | CASSLGRGQRVTDTQYF
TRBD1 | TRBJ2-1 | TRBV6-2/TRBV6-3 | CASSAPGQVGLQGQFF
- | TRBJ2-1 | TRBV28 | CASSSVDGNNEQFF